The clone carrying this TCR beta chain was picked up a small number of times. Trimming cost V 2 bases and J 10 bases, with 9 bases left between them. The germline gives CDR1 SGHRS, CDR2 YFSETQ. This CDR3 contains 12 residues. This sample is drawn from a study of blood T cell repertoires in COVID-19. In the study overall: Acute and convalescent COVID-19 samples came from the United States, Italy and Spain.

Data came from immunoSEQ multiplex PCR; TCRdb stores just in-frame clones and leaves some out. The table records over 200,000 clones, about 90% of them present only once. The V call is TRBV5-1, the J call TRBJ2-2, with D possibly matching TRBD1 (5 bases). The sequence came from a man in his 60s with COVID-19, enrolled during active disease. The sequenced material came from peripheral blood. This CDR3 is CASSLEDKELFF. The CDR3 nucleotides read TGCGCCAGCAGCTTAGAGGACAAGGAGCTGTTTTTT.